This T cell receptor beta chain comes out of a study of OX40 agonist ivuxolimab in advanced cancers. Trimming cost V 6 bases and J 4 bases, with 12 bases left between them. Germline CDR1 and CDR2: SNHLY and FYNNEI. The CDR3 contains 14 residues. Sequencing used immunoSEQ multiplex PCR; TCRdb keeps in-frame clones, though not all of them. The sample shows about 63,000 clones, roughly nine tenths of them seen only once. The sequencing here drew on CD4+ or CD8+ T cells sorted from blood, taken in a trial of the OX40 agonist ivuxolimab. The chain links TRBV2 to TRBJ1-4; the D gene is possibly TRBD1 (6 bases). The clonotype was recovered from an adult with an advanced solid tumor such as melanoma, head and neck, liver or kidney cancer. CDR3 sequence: CASRVDRNNEKLFF. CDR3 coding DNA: TGTGCCAGCAGGGTTGACAGGAATAATGAAAAACTGTTTTTT.